The entry that follows covers one T cell receptor (beta chain) sequence. The junction does not match germline at one end; this may be a read error. The data stem from a study of metastatic and nonmetastatic thyroid tumors. At the level of the study: Both malignant and benign thyroid patients supplied peripheral blood and tumor or nodule tissue samples, across which the repertoires of these patients were then compared.

TCRdb used MiXCR to call clones anew from the PCR reads. The table includes under 30,000 clones, 15% to 20% detected once. No treatment of any kind had been given to any patient before thyroid surgery. The CDR3 covers 15 residues. Germline V gives CDR1 SEHNR, CDR2 FQNEAQ (reference sequence). The V call is TRBV7-9, the J call TRBJ2-7; TRBD2 agrees at 10 bases. Specimen: blood. This TCR was sampled from a male donor with papillary thyroid cancer or a benign thyroid nodule (not recorded which). Some clones in this sample may be carry-over from other donors' samples. DNA of the CDR3: TGTGCCAGAAGCTTACAAGCGGGAGGGTACTACGAGCAGTACTTC. Protein: CARSLQAGGYYEQYF.